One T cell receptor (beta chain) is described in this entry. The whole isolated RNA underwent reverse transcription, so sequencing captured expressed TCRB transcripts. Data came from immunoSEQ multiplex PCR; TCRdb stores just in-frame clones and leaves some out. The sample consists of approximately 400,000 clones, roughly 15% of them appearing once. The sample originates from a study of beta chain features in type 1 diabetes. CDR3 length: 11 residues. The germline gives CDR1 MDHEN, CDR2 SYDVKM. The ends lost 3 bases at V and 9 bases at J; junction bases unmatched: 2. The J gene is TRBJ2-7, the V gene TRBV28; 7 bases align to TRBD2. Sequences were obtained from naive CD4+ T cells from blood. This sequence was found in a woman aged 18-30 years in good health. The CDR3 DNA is TGTGCCAGCAGTTTGACGGGAGGGCAGTACTTC. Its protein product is CASSLTGGQYF.